This entry lists 23 T cell receptor beta chains sequenced from one sample in a study of blood T cell repertoires in COVID-19. TCRdb keeps only in-frame clones here, not all; method: immunoSEQ multiplex PCR. The sample shows approximately 150,000 clones, about four fifths of them seen only once. Sequences were obtained from peripheral blood. Every receptor here comes from a man aged 60 to 69 with acute or convalescent COVID-19.

The J gene is TRBJ2-2, the V gene TRBV5-1, with 7 bases that match TRBD1. The CDR3 runs to 14 residues. Losses at the gene ends were 6 bases for V and 0 bases for J; bases not matched to a gene: 2. CDR1 is SGHRS and CDR2 is YFSETQ in the germline V gene. CDR3 DNA: TGCGCCAGCAAAGGGACAGCGAACACCGGGGAGCTGTTTTTT. Protein sequence: CASKGTANTGELFF.

This rearrangement joins TRBV18 to TRBJ2-2; D remains ambiguous. The CDR3 runs to 17 residues. Germline V lookup: CDR1 KGHSH, CDR2 LQKENI. V dropped 9 bases and J dropped 2 bases, with 22 bases sitting between them. The CDR3, as DNA: TGTGCCAGTCTCTCCTCACTGTCAGGCCAAAACACCGGGGAGCTGTTTTTT. The encoded protein is CASLSSLSGQNTGELFF.

This clone was detected once. The J gene is TRBJ1-2, the V gene TRBV5-1, with 9 nucleotides matching TRBD1. J was trimmed by 7 bases and V by 3 bases; bases with no gene match: 7. This CDR3 contains 14 residues. Germline V gene data show CDR1 as SGHRS and CDR2 as YFSETQ. The CDR3 protein is CASSSPGQGSGYTF. CDR3 sequence (DNA): TGCGCCAGCAGCTCACCGGGACAGGGATCTGGCTACACCTTC.

The chain joins TRBV5-1 to TRBJ1-5; D not resolved. Germline lookup yields CDR1 SGHRS and CDR2 YFSETQ. The CDR3 runs 15 residues. V was pared by 1 base and J by 6 bases, with 14 bases between. CDR3 DNA: TGCGCCAGCAGCTTGTCTCCGGGTTACGGTCAGCCCCAGCATTTT. Translation: CASSLSPGYGQPQHF.

Only a few counts were recorded for this clone. The chain recombines TRBV29-1 with TRBJ1-1; D possibly corresponds to TRBD1 (6 bases). Trimming shortened V by 7 bases and J by 5 bases, and 17 bases separated the two germline ends. Per germline, CDR1 SQVTM and CDR2 ANQGSEA. The CDR3 sequence is 13 residues long. The CDR3 DNA reads as TGCAGCGGACTCGGGACATCGGTGACTGAAGCTTTCTTT. Translation: CSGLGTSVTEAFF.

This rearrangement joins TRBV10-2 to TRBJ1-1; D is undetermined. The CDR3 is made up of 12 amino acids. Germline CDR1 reads WSHSY; CDR2 reads SAAADI. V dropped 8 bases and J dropped 5 bases, with 12 bases sitting between them. CDR3 sequence (DNA): TGCGCCAGCGGTTGGCTCGGGACTGAAGCTTTCTTT. It encodes CASGWLGTEAFF.

The V call is TRBV7-6, the J call TRBJ2-2; TRBD1 agrees at 8 bases. Germline-derived CDR1 and CDR2 are SGHVS and FNYEAQ. The CDR3 extends over 16 amino acids. The J segment lost 1 base and the V segment lost 4 bases, leaving 5 bases of the junction unmatched. The CDR3 sequence: CASSSRTGKNTGELFF. The CDR3 coding sequence is TGTGCCAGCAGCTCTCGGACAGGGAAGAACACCGGGGAGCTGTTTTTT. Full variable domain (missing parts from reference TRBV7-6 and TRBJ2-2): GAGVSQSPRYKVTKRGQDVALRCDPISGHVSLYWYRQALGQGPEFLTYFNYEAQQDKSGLPNDRFSAERPEGSISTLTIQRTEQRDSAMYRCASSSRTGKNTGELFFGEGSRLTVL.

The chain carries TRBV5-1 and TRBJ1-1; 7 nucleotides line up with TRBD1. CDR1 SGHRS and CDR2 YFSETQ come from the germline V gene. The CDR3 length is 15 residues. J gave up 5 bases and V 4 bases, and 11 bases lay outside the gene matches. CDR3 loop: CASSPRTGRGTEAFF. CDR3 coding DNA: TGCGCCAGCAGCCCACGGACAGGAAGAGGGACTGAAGCTTTCTTT.

The V call is TRBV13, the J call TRBJ2-7, with D hard to call. The V gene lost 1 base and the J gene lost 6 bases, with 10 bases spanning the gap. The CDR3 contains 13 residues. Germline CDR1 reads PRHDT; CDR2 reads FYEKMQ (reference sequence). CDR3: CASSLVARFEQYF. The CDR3 nucleotides read TGTGCCAGCAGCTTAGTGGCGAGGTTCGAGCAGTACTTC.

The CDR3 DNA is TGTGCCAGTAGTCTACAGGGGAACTCACCCCTCCACTTT. Protein sequence: CASSLQGNSPLHF. The chain has TRBV19 and TRBJ1-6; 7 nucleotides match TRBD1. V was pared by 5 bases and J by 10 bases, with 5 bases of the junction left unmatched. Germline V CDR1 and CDR2: LNHDA, SQIVND (reference sequence). The CDR3 covers 13 residues.

This rearrangement joins TRBV12-5 to TRBJ1-2, with TRBD1 identical over 8 bases. V gave up 2 bases and J gave up 7 bases; unmatched junction bases: 15. CDR3 length: 17 residues. Germline V CDR1 and CDR2: LGHNT, FRNRAP. CDR3 sequence (DNA): TGTGCTAGTGGTTTGAGGGTATCTGGCAGGGGGCTGGGTGGCTACACCTTC. Translation gives CASGLRVSGRGLGGYTF.

V gene TRBV2 combines with J gene TRBJ1-1; TRBD1 matches 7 bases. The CDR3 covers 14 residues. The junction had 10 bases not matched to a gene; V was cut back by 5 bases and J by 7 bases. CDR1 and CDR2 (germline): SNHLY, FYNNEI. The CDR3 reads CASSSNRGLGEAFF. The CDR3 DNA follows: TGTGCCAGCAGTTCCAACAGGGGTTTGGGTGAAGCTTTCTTT.

This clone came up once. The V and J genes are TRBV12-3 or TRBV12-4 and TRBJ2-1; 7 nucleotides line up with TRBD2. V trimming: 3 bases; J trimming: 13 bases; junction bases outside the gene matches: 6. There are 12 residues in the CDR3. CDR3 nucleotide sequence: TGTGCCAGCAGTTTCCAGGGACTACCACAGTTCTTC. Translated: CASSFQGLPQFF.

This chain uses TRBV6-4 with TRBJ1-2; 10 bases agree with TRBD1. Trimming at V came to 6 bases and at J to 6 bases, leaving 4 bases not matched to a gene. Germline V gene data show CDR1 as MRHNA and CDR2 as SNTAGT. This CDR3 spans 13 amino acids. The CDR3 DNA reads as TGTGCCAGCAGACCGACAGGGGGCAATGGCTACACCTTC. This sequence encodes CASRPTGGNGYTF.

This clone was observed a single time. The DNA of the CDR3 is TGTGCCAGTATTGGAGGGGCTGGCTATGGCTACACCTTC. Translating it yields CASIGGAGYGYTF. The chain carries TRBV19 and TRBJ1-2; a possible D gene is TRBD1 (5 bases). Germline loops: CDR1 LNHDA, CDR2 SQIVND (reference sequence). Trimming shortened V by 7 bases and J by 4 bases, and 13 bases separated the two germline ends. There are 13 residues in the CDR3.

This chain joins TRBV5-1 and TRBJ1-1; weak D call: TRBD1 (6 bases). The CDR3 is 15 amino acids. Germline V gene sequence: CDR1 SGHRS, CDR2 YFSETQ. V was trimmed by 0 bases and J by 0 bases, leaving 9 bases between them. DNA for the CDR3: TGCGCCAGCAGCTTGGACAGGGTGGTGAACACTGAAGCTTTCTTT. Its translation is CASSLDRVVNTEAFF.

The chain carries TRBV7-9 and TRBJ2-5; possible D gene TRBD1, 6 bases. V was cut by 7 bases and J by 1 base, with 16 bases left in between. The CDR3 loop spans 15 amino acids. Germline assignment: CDR1 SEHNR and CDR2 FQNEAQ (reference sequence). CDR3 nucleotide sequence: TGTGCCAGCACGGTACGGGACACCTTCCAAGAGACCCAGTACTTC. This sequence encodes CASTVRDTFQETQYF.

The V call is TRBV6-5, the J call TRBJ1-2, with 11 bases lining up with TRBD1. The CDR3 has 12 amino acids. V lost 8 bases and J lost 7; bases outside the gene matches: 3. Germline CDR1 MNHEY, CDR2 SVGAGI. The CDR3 loop reads CASGQGAGGYTF. In nucleotides, the CDR3 is TGTGCCAGCGGACAGGGGGCGGGTGGCTACACCTTC.

The chain uses TRBV7-3 and TRBJ2-1, with 8 bases lining up with TRBD2. Germline values: CDR1 SGHTA, CDR2 FQGTGA. The V segment lost 2 bases and the J segment 8 bases; nucleotides outside the gene matches: 8. The CDR3 covers 15 residues. CDR3 residues: CASSLYEAGVYEQFF. CDR3 DNA sequence: TGTGCCAGCAGCTTATATGAAGCGGGAGTGTATGAGCAGTTCTTC.

This chain links TRBV3-1 (or the pseudogene TRBV3-2) with TRBJ1-1; TRBD1 matches at 10 bases. The trim removed 5 bases at V and 10 bases at J, leaving 10 bases unmatched. The CDR3 sequence is 14 residues long. The germline V gene has CDR1 LGHDT and CDR2 YNNKEL (reference sequence). The CDR3 DNA sequence: TGTGCCAGCAGCAGACCGGGACAGGGGTTCGGAGCTTTCTTT. Encoded protein: CASSRPGQGFGAFF.

The chain uses TRBV5-1 and TRBJ2-7, with 9 nucleotides matching TRBD1. V was pared by 0 bases and J by 2 bases, with 9 bases of the junction left unmatched. This CDR3 spans 17 amino acids. CDR1 is SGHRS, CDR2 YFSETQ, per germline. The CDR3 here is CASSLGQTGGRTYEQYF. CDR3 nucleotide sequence: TGCGCCAGCAGCTTGGGGCAGACAGGGGGTAGAACCTACGAGCAGTACTTC.

The rearrangement links TRBV10-3 to TRBJ2-6; 10 nucleotides line up with TRBD1. The CDR3 runs 18 residues. Trimming cost V 3 bases and J 2 bases; bases outside gene matches: 7. CDR1 and CDR2 from the germline V gene are ENHRY and SYGVKD. The CDR3 DNA reads TGTGCCATCAGTGATCAGGACAGGGGGATCACTGGGGCCAACGTCCTGACTTTC. This translates into CAISDQDRGITGANVLTF.

The chain has TRBV18 and TRBJ1-5, with D tentatively TRBD1 (5 bases). Germline V gives CDR1 KGHSH, CDR2 LQKENI. The V end lost 3 bases, the J end lost 3 bases, and 12 bases lay between the germline ends. This CDR3 is built from 15 residues. CDR3 protein: CASSPVTAYNQPQHF. The DNA of the CDR3 is TGTGCCAGCTCACCCGTGACAGCCTACAATCAGCCCCAGCATTTT.